These 29 T cell receptor beta chains came from one sample sequenced in a study of cytomegalovirus exposure and HLA in healthy donors. Vbeta (60) and Jbeta (13) primers were used in the PCR. Sequencing used immunoSEQ multiplex PCR; TCRdb keeps in-frame clones, though not all of them. The table lists 130,000 to 150,000 clones, roughly 70% of them singletons. The sample taken for sequencing was PBMCs. The receptors originated from a man aged 18 to 30 in good health and CMV-seropositive.

This clone was found once. The DNA for the CDR3 is TGCGCCAGCAGCATAGCAGGGGTTGTAAGTGAAAAACTGTTTTTT. This translates into CASSIAGVVSEKLFF. This chain connects TRBV5-1 to TRBJ1-4; possible D gene TRBD1, 6 bases. The CDR3 is 15 amino acids. The V gene's germline CDR1 is SGHRS and CDR2 YFSETQ. The V and J ends lost 4 bases and 7 bases respectively, with 17 bases between them.

V gene TRBV4-3 combines with J gene TRBJ1-4; D not resolved. CDR3 length equals 17 residues. Trimming pared 0 bases from V and 4 bases from J, leaving 15 bases between. Per the germline V gene, CDR1 is LGHNA and CDR2 is YSLEER. For the CDR3, the DNA is TGCGCCAGCAGCCAAGAGAATATGCCTAACCTTAATGAAAAACTGTTTTTT. This gives the protein CASSQENMPNLNEKLFF.

This clone was found a few times. V is TRBV7-2 and J is TRBJ2-7; 10 nucleotides match TRBD1. The CDR3 covers 15 residues. Germline lookup yields CDR1 SGHTA and CDR2 FQGNSA. V shed 1 base, J shed 5 bases, and the junction held 5 bases outside the gene matches. CDR3 DNA: TGTGCCAGCAGCTTAGTCGGGACAGGGGCCCACGAGCAGTACTTC. As protein: CASSLVGTGAHEQYF. Combining the CDR3 with reference TRBV7-2 and TRBJ2-7 gives the whole variable domain GAGVSQSPSNKVTEKGKDVELRCDPISGHTALYWYRQSLGQGLEFLIYFQGNSAPDKSGLPSDRFSAERTGGSVSTLTIQRTQQEDSAVYLCASSLVGTGAHEQYFGPGTRLTVT.

The V and J genes are TRBV7-6 and TRBJ2-2, with 10 bases that match TRBD1. Germline CDR1 reads SGHVS; CDR2 reads FNYEAQ. Trimming at V came to 4 bases and at J to 4 bases, leaving 6 bases not matched to a gene. CDR3 length: 16 amino acids. The CDR3 DNA sequence: TGTGCCAGCAGCTCACCGGGACAGGGGTTCACCGGGGAGCTGTTTTTT. Its translation is CASSSPGQGFTGELFF.

The CDR3 DNA follows: TGTGCCAGCAGCCCCGGGGGTTGGATCGAGCAAGAGACCCAGTACTTC. Its protein is CASSPGGWIEQETQYF. This chain uses TRBV9 with TRBJ2-5; possibly TRBD2 for D (6 bases). Between the trimmed V and J ends, which lost 4 bases and 2 bases, there was a span of 18 bases. In germline, CDR1 is SGDLS, CDR2 YYNGEE. The CDR3 is 16 residues long.

This chain uses TRBV6-6 with TRBJ2-3, with D possibly TRBD2 on 6 matching bases. Germline CDR1 reads MNHNY; CDR2 reads SVGAGI (reference sequence). V shed 2 bases and J shed 1 base, with 10 bases lying between them. This CDR3 contains 15 residues. This CDR3 is CASSYGGLRTDTQYF. The CDR3 DNA reads TGTGCCAGCAGTTACGGGGGACTTCGCACAGATACGCAGTATTTT.

This clone was seen more than once but under ten times. The CDR3 loop reads CASNDRGNTIYF. For the CDR3, the DNA is TGTGCCAGCAATGACAGGGGCAACACCATATATTTT. The chain is built from TRBV6-5 and TRBJ1-3, with 8 bases lining up with TRBD1. Germline V gives CDR1 MNHEY, CDR2 SVGAGI. V was clipped by 7 bases and J by 7 bases; unmatched bases: 3. The CDR3 is 12 residues long.

The rearrangement joins TRBV5-4 to TRBJ2-7; 13 bases line up with TRBD2. The CDR3 sequence is 15 residues long. Germline assignment: CDR1 SGHNT and CDR2 YYREEE (reference sequence). The ends lost 4 bases at V and 2 bases at J; junction bases unmatched: 3. CDR3: CASSELAGGPYEQYF. CDR3 sequence (DNA): TGTGCCAGCAGCGAACTAGCGGGAGGGCCCTACGAGCAGTACTTC.

This clone occurred once. This rearrangement joins TRBV2 to TRBJ2-7; D possibly corresponds to TRBD2 (6 bases). The CDR3 is made up of 15 amino acids. Germline CDR1 is SNHLY and CDR2 is FYNNEI. V was pared by 4 bases and J by 6 bases, with 19 bases between. In nucleotides, the CDR3 is TGTGCCAGCAGTGGGCTGTCGGCTTCGGGGGTCGAGCAGTACTTC. As protein: CASSGLSASGVEQYF.

The V gene is TRBV20-1, the J gene TRBJ1-2, with no clear D. Between the trimmed V and J ends, which lost 6 bases and 8 bases, there was a span of 13 bases. The CDR3 is 11 residues long. The germline gives CDR1 DFQATT, CDR2 SNEGSKA (reference sequence). The CDR3 DNA reads as TGCAGTGCCGCCCCAGGCCTCGGCTACACCTTC. Protein product: CSAAPGLGYTF.

The V and J genes are TRBV28 and TRBJ1-4; 7 bases agree with TRBD1. Germline loops: CDR1 MDHEN, CDR2 SYDVKM. CDR3 length: 17 amino acids. The trim removed 4 bases at V and 8 bases at J, leaving 16 bases unmatched. CDR3 bases: TGTGCCAGCAGTTCCCCCTCCGGACAGGTTTATCGAGAAAAACTGTTTTTT. This codes for CASSSPSGQVYREKLFF.

The V call is TRBV15, the J call TRBJ2-6, with D unresolved. The CDR3 is 15 residues long. Germline loops: CDR1 LNHNV, CDR2 YYDKDF (reference sequence). V was cut by 1 base and J by 2 bases, with 6 bases left in between. For the CDR3, the DNA is TGTGCCACCAGCAGAGGCCGGGCTGGGGCCAACGTCCTGACTTTC. Translated, it gives CATSRGRAGANVLTF.

The CDR3 here is CASSSTGGHQETQYF. The CDR3 region has the DNA TGCGCCAGCAGCTCGACAGGGGGGCACCAAGAGACCCAGTACTTC. The chain couples TRBV5-1 to TRBJ2-5; 9 positions agree with TRBD1. Trimming at V came to 3 bases and at J to 0 bases, leaving 3 bases not matched to a gene. This CDR3 spans 15 amino acids. CDR1 and CDR2 from the germline V gene are SGHRS and YFSETQ.

V is TRBV7-9 and J is TRBJ1-2; tentatively, D is TRBD1 (5 bases). Trimming stripped 5 bases from V and 0 bases from J, with 10 bases between. The CDR3 runs 14 residues. Per the germline V gene, CDR1 is SEHNR and CDR2 is FQNEAQ (reference sequence). Here the CDR3 DNA reads TGTGCCAGCAGCCGTACAGGACCTAACTATGGCTACACCTTC. It translates to CASSRTGPNYGYTF.

The chain links TRBV5-8 to TRBJ2-1; TRBD1 aligns across 9 bases. The CDR3 totals 15 residues. With V trimmed by 4 bases and J by 4 bases, 6 bases remained unmatched. Germline CDR1 reads SGHTS; CDR2 reads YDEGEE. This CDR3 is CASSRDRDYYNEQFF. The CDR3 DNA follows: TGTGCCAGCAGCCGGGACAGGGACTATTACAATGAGCAGTTCTTC.

This chain joins TRBV5-4 and TRBJ2-1; TRBD2 agrees at 11 bases. The V segment lost 3 bases and the J segment 0 bases; nucleotides outside the gene matches: 2. CDR1 and CDR2 from the germline V gene are SGHNT and YYREEE (reference sequence). The CDR3 is 16 amino acids. The CDR3 DNA reads as TGTGCCAGCAGCTGGGGACTAGCGGTCTCCTACAATGAGCAGTTCTTC. Its translation is CASSWGLAVSYNEQFF.

This sequence joins TRBV2 and TRBJ2-7, with 10 bases matching TRBD1. Germline-derived CDR1 and CDR2 are SNHLY and FYNNEI. The V gene end was trimmed by 6 bases and the J gene end by 7 bases; junction bases not matched to a gene: 6. CDR3 length: 13 amino acids. CDR3 protein: CASSGTGDWEQYF. As DNA, the CDR3 is TGTGCCAGCAGCGGGACAGGGGATTGGGAGCAGTACTTC.

The J gene is TRBJ2-3, the V gene TRBV4-2, with 7 bases matching TRBD2. Germline CDR1 LGHNA, CDR2 YNFKEQ. CDR3 length: 15 residues. V lost 6 bases and J lost 2; bases outside the gene matches: 8. The CDR3 here is CASRVQSGVTDTQYF. Here the CDR3 DNA reads TGTGCCAGCAGGGTCCAGAGCGGGGTCACAGATACGCAGTATTTT.

This clone has just a few counts. Other DNA variants within this sample encode the same CDR3. This rearrangement joins TRBV5-6 to TRBJ1-5, with 9 nucleotides matching TRBD1. J lost 4 bases, V lost 4 bases, and 3 bases had no gene match. There are 14 residues in the CDR3. Germline V lookup: CDR1 SGHDT, CDR2 YYEEEE. The CDR3: CASSRDRVNQPQHF. The DNA of the CDR3 is TGTGCCAGCAGCCGGGACAGGGTTAATCAGCCCCAGCATTTT.

The chain combines TRBV7-9 with TRBJ2-7; 8 nucleotides match TRBD2. The trim removed 0 bases at V and 5 bases at J, leaving 6 bases unmatched. This CDR3 is built from 15 residues. Germline CDR1 is SEHNR and CDR2 is FQNEAQ (reference sequence). The CDR3 reads CASSLAGLAPHEQYF. CDR3 coding DNA: TGTGCCAGCAGCTTAGCCGGACTAGCTCCCCACGAGCAGTACTTC.

The rearrangement links TRBV7-2 to TRBJ2-3; 8 bases match TRBD2. The CDR3 has 15 amino acids. CDR1 is SGHTA, CDR2 FQGNSA, per germline. V gave up 0 bases and J gave up 1 base; unmatched junction bases: 0. The CDR3 region is CASSLARGGTDTQYF. The CDR3 bases are TGTGCCAGCAGCTTAGCGCGGGGGGGCACAGATACGCAGTATTTT.

The chain couples TRBV29-1 to TRBJ2-5, with D possibly TRBD2 on 5 matching bases. The CDR3 spans 11 residues. The germline V gene encodes CDR1 SQVTM and CDR2 ANQGSEA. Deletions cut 6 bases from V and 5 bases from J, with 10 bases between. CDR3 sequence reads: CSVTEGETQYF. The CDR3 region has the DNA TGCAGCGTCACTGAGGGCGAGACCCAGTACTTC.

This sequence joins TRBV4-3 and TRBJ1-1; D ambiguous. Trimming removed 0 bases at V and 5 bases at J, with 10 bases between. Germline CDR1 reads LGHNA; CDR2 reads YSLEER. CDR3 length: 14 amino acids. The CDR3 DNA reads TGCGCCAGCAGCCAAGATCTTGGGAGGACTGAAGCTTTCTTT. Its protein is CASSQDLGRTEAFF.

The CDR3 DNA reads as TGTGCCAGCTCACCACAGGGGGCTTTCGAGGAAAAACTGTTTTTT. It codes for CASSPQGAFEEKLFF. The chain recombines TRBV18 with TRBJ1-4; 7 bases line up with TRBD1. The CDR3 covers 15 residues. The V and J ends lost 1 base and 8 bases, in that order; junction bases with no gene match: 7. The germline gives CDR1 KGHSH, CDR2 LQKENI.

The chain combines TRBV7-8 with TRBJ1-5; tentatively, D is TRBD1 (5 bases). The V and J ends lost 0 bases and 4 bases respectively, with 16 bases between them. The germline CDR1 and CDR2 sequences are SGHVS and FQNEAQ. The CDR3 is 17 amino acids. CDR3 in amino acids: CASSLALHRSVNQPQHF. The CDR3, as DNA: TGTGCCAGCAGCTTAGCGCTGCACAGGAGCGTTAATCAGCCCCAGCATTTT.

This sequence joins TRBV20-1 and TRBJ2-7, with D unresolved. The CDR3 consists of 11 residues. Trimming took off 6 bases at V and 0 bases at J, with 6 bases between the two ends. Per the germline V gene, CDR1 is DFQATT and CDR2 is SNEGSKA (reference sequence). This CDR3 reads CSAESSYEQYF. As DNA, the CDR3 is TGCAGTGCCGAGAGCTCCTACGAGCAGTACTTC.

This clone was picked up a small number of times. The chain couples TRBV19 to TRBJ2-7, with 10 bases matching TRBD1. The CDR3 consists of 15 residues. The V and J ends lost 6 bases and 3 bases, in that order; junction bases with no gene match: 8. In germline, CDR1 is LNHDA, CDR2 SQIVND (reference sequence). The CDR3 reads CASSQGGTGVYEQYF. CDR3 DNA sequence: TGTGCCAGTAGCCAGGGCGGGACAGGGGTCTACGAGCAGTACTTC.

The rearrangement uses TRBV5-4 and TRBJ1-2; the match to TRBD1 covers 10 bases. The germline V gene encodes CDR1 SGHNT and CDR2 YYREEE (reference sequence). The length of the CDR3 is 16 residues. Trimming took 4 bases from V and 2 from J; bases not matched to a gene: 8. The CDR3 is CASSLEETGGNYGYTF. CDR3 nucleotides: TGTGCCAGCAGCCTTGAGGAGACAGGGGGCAACTATGGCTACACCTTC. Full variable domain (missing parts from reference TRBV5-4 and TRBJ1-2): ETGVTQSPTHLIKTRGQQVTLRCSSQSGHNTVSWYQQALGQGPQFIFQYYREEENGRGNFPPRFSGLQFPNYSSELNVNALELDDSALYLCASSLEETGGNYGYTFGSGTRLTVV.

The gene calls are TRBV27 and TRBJ1-6, with 7 positions matching TRBD1. CDR1 is MNHEY, CDR2 SMNVEV, per germline (reference sequence). The CDR3 loop spans 16 amino acids. The ends lost 5 bases at V and 5 bases at J; junction bases unmatched: 9. This CDR3 reads CASSPLDRANNSPLHF. In DNA form, the CDR3 reads TGTGCCAGCAGTCCGCTCGACAGGGCGAATAATTCACCCCTCCACTTT.